This TCR beta chain is from a study of blood T cells in healthy people across ages. Looking at the study overall: Per two T cells, about one barcoded beta molecule was captured through template switching. Study findings and constraints: Measured against age, TCR beta diversity per million T cells decreased in a roughly linear manner.

Ranging in age from about 6 to 100, the donors were healthy Caucasian individuals from Russia. With a J-beta primer mix and a sample-barcoded 5' primer, a second PCR ran 7 to 11 cycles. A 12-random-nucleotide template-switch adaptor tagged each cDNA molecule. TCRdb processed the 5' RACE reads anew with MiXCR; each CDR3 protein has one entry. The profile shows about a million distinct CDR3 sequences, 45% to 60% of them singletons. Turning to this clonotype: The target antigen is unknown.

The source is a woman in her sixties in good health. Specimen: blood.

CDR3 bases: TGTGCCAGCACTATGACTAGCGAATACAATGAGCAGTTCTTC. Translation: CASTMTSEYNEQFF. The rearrangement joins TRBV6-2 or TRBV6-3 to TRBJ2-1; 8 bases fit TRBD2. From germline, CDR1 is MNHEY and CDR2 SVGEGT. V was clipped by 7 bases and J by 4 bases; unmatched bases: 6. The length of the CDR3 is 14 residues.